These 12 T cell receptor beta chains were all obtained from the same sample, sequenced in a study of T cell responses to AZD1222 COVID-19 vaccine. Sequenced by immunoSEQ multiplex PCR; TCRdb stores in-frame clones only, minus some. The profile covers tens of thousands of clones, with around 92% appearing a single time and more than 4.5% taken by the ten largest. The material sequenced was peripheral blood, taken on day 0 of AZD1222 vaccination. These TCRs come from an adult in good health.

The CDR3: CASSTGQGPFF. The CDR3 DNA is TGTGCCAGCAGTACTGGACAGGGTCCGTTCTTC. The chain has TRBV6-5 and TRBJ2-1; 8 nucleotides match TRBD1. The CDR3 is 11 amino acids. The germline V gene has CDR1 MNHEY and CDR2 SVGAGI. Trimming removed 5 bases from V and 15 bases from J; junction bases left unmatched: 6.

The chain is built from TRBV21-1 and TRBJ2-1; the table's D call TRBD2 went unverified against the DNA. TRBV21-1 is assigned pseudogene status. The CDR3 extends over 23 amino acids. CDR3 residues: CASSRTLQGQVGSKRETYNEQFF. The CDR3 DNA reads TGTGCCAGCAGCAGAACCCTACAAGGACAGGTGGGGAGTAAGCGGGAGACCTACAATGAGCAGTTCTTC.

The sample holds one count of this clone. V and J are TRBV4-1 and TRBJ1-2, with unresolved D. The V end lost 1 base, the J end lost 3 bases, and 12 bases lay between the germline ends. CDR3 size: 15 residues. Looked up from germline, CDR1 is MGHRA and CDR2 is YSYEKL. CDR3 nucleotides: TGCGCCAGCAGCCAAGTTTTGGCAGAAGACTATGGCTACACCTTC. Its translation: CASSQVLAEDYGYTF.

The chain links TRBV3-1 (or the pseudogene TRBV3-2) to TRBJ2-7; 13 bases align to TRBD2. The ends lost 1 base at V and 5 bases at J; junction bases unmatched: 2. CDR3 length: 15 amino acids. Germline CDR1 is LGHDT and CDR2 is YNNKEL (reference sequence). The CDR3: CASSQGTSGSHEQYF. Here the CDR3 DNA reads TGTGCCAGCAGCCAAGGGACTAGCGGGAGTCACGAGCAGTACTTC.

V gene TRBV9 combines with J gene TRBJ1-6, with 9 bases fitting TRBD1. The CDR3 spans 18 residues. Germline CDR1 is SGDLS and CDR2 is YYNGEE. V was pared by 4 bases and J by 0 bases, with 8 bases of the junction left unmatched. The CDR3 DNA reads as TGTGCCAGCAGCCCCGGACAGGGGCCGGGCTCCTATAATTCACCCCTCCACTTT. Translated, it gives CASSPGQGPGSYNSPLHF. Complete variable domain (other parts from reference TRBV9 and TRBJ1-6): DSGVTQTPKHLITATGQRVTLRCSPRSGDLSVYWYQQSLDQGLQFLIQYYNGEERAKGNILERFSAQQFPDLHSELNLSSLELGDSALYFCASSPGQGPGSYNSPLHFGNGTRLTVT.

The CDR3 loop is CASSLGLGGDEQFF. The CDR3, as DNA: TGCGCCAGCAGCTTGGGACTAGGGGGCGATGAGCAGTTCTTC. The V gene is TRBV5-1, the J gene TRBJ2-1; TRBD1 is a possible D gene (7 bases). CDR1 and CDR2 (germline): SGHRS, YFSETQ. V lost 0 bases and J 8 bases, leaving 12 bases between the germline ends. The CDR3 is 14 residues long.

The CDR3 nucleotides read TGTGCCAGCAGTTCCTCCACAGGGGACTATGGCTACACCTTC. As protein: CASSSSTGDYGYTF. This sequence joins TRBV28 and TRBJ1-2; TRBD1 agrees at 7 bases. Unmatched junction bases numbered 5, after V lost 4 bases and J lost 3 bases. The CDR3 is made up of 14 amino acids. CDR1 and CDR2 (germline): MDHEN, SYDVKM.

The chain is built from TRBV4-2 and TRBJ2-7; D not resolved. V lost 0 bases to trimming and J lost 3 bases, with 18 bases between them. CDR1 LGHNA and CDR2 YNFKEQ come from the germline V gene. This CDR3 region has 17 residues. The CDR3 DNA is TGTGCCAGCAGCCAAGAGATGGTTGGGGTAGGGCACTACGAGCAGTACTTC. Protein: CASSQEMVGVGHYEQYF.

The V call is TRBV28, the J call TRBJ1-5; maybe TRBD1 (5 bases). There are 15 residues in the CDR3. The germline V and J ends were trimmed by 4 bases and 0 bases, with 10 bases remaining between them. The germline CDR1 and CDR2 sequences are MDHEN and SYDVKM. The CDR3 is CASSSGTYSNQPQHF. In DNA form, the CDR3 reads TGTGCCAGCAGTTCAGGGACTTATAGCAATCAGCCCCAGCATTTT.

The V and J genes are TRBV7-8 and TRBJ2-3, with D perhaps TRBD2 (6 bases). The V end lost 4 bases, the J end lost 7 bases, and 12 bases lay between the germline ends. The CDR3 sequence is 13 residues long. CDR1 and CDR2 from the germline V gene are SGHVS and FQNEAQ. This CDR3 reads CASSSNSGYTQYF. DNA for the CDR3: TGTGCCAGCAGCTCGAATAGCGGATATACGCAGTATTTT.

The genes are TRBV18 and TRBJ1-5; 9 positions match TRBD1. Germline lookup yields CDR1 KGHSH and CDR2 LQKENI. With V trimmed by 5 bases and J by 4 bases, 6 bases remained unmatched. There are 15 residues in the CDR3. The CDR3 DNA is TGTGCCAGCTCAGAACGGACAGGGGCAAATCAGCCCCAGCATTTT. This gives the protein CASSERTGANQPQHF.

V usage is TRBV29-1 and J usage is TRBJ1-1; the D is unclear. V shed 1 base and J shed 8 bases, with 14 bases lying between them. This CDR3 spans 13 amino acids. The germline V gene has CDR1 SQVTM and CDR2 ANQGSEA. The CDR3 DNA reads TGCAGCGTTGAAGTAGTCCGGACTGGGGAAGCTTTCTTT. Protein sequence: CSVEVVRTGEAFF.